These T cell receptor beta chains were read from a single sample in a study of blood T cell repertoires in COVID-19. Some clones are missing from TCRdb's copy, which holds only in-frame ones; the method was immunoSEQ multiplex PCR. The sample includes fewer than 120,000 clones, around 79% of them seen just once. Sequenced material: peripheral blood. The receptor source for this set is a woman older than 75 with active or convalescent COVID-19. Both conserved end residues are trimmed from each CDR3. The order of the fields is V gene, CDR3 protein.

TRBV2,ASSFQRAGYT
TRBV30,AWSGQGYYGYT
TRBV4-2,ASSPGLAVNNEQF
TRBV7-3,ASSLRGTGDNEQF
TRBV19,ASSMIREKLF
TRBV2,ASTAGTQY
TRBV5-5,ASSPGWWGDEQY
TRBV4-1,ASSPHLETGGFNGYT
TRBV7-8,ASSLTAGTGFYEQY
TRBV18,ASSPFLPGLLFNTGELF
TRBV24-1,ATSDPTSGGIQGQF
TRBV11-2,ASSRWGGRNNEQF
TRBV7-2,ASTRLLAGGGETQY
TRBV28,ASSLYRNNEQF
TRBV7-9,ASGVGGRGSYEQY
TRBV5-4,ASSGPSGGNTDTQY
TRBV5-8,ASSVTGVEKLF
TRBV4-3,ASSLRGGYEQY
TRBV3-1/TRBV3-2,ASSGLGGDTEAF
TRBV5-4,ASSSQGGVDTGELF
TRBV4-1,ASSWTSGSYEQY
TRBV7-2,ASSPRTGGLGYT
TRBV4-3,ASSPWTGGNQPQH
TRBV5-4,ASSPPGGRARNEQF
TRBV27,ASRPGQANEKLF
TRBV5-4,ASSLKSSYEQY
TRBV7-3,ASSLTGRGSYNEQF
TRBV11-2,ASSPRGRLFGELF
TRBV7-3,ASSPGQTNTEAF
TRBV5-4,ASSSYGTSGQETQY
TRBV5-4,ASSFKAGVGKTQY
TRBV7-9,ASSPGALVKKLF
TRBV28,ASILTLDGAYNEQF
TRBV5-1,ASSSGTGNTGELF
TRBV7-6,ASSLAVTSGSNEQF
TRBV6-1,ASSGAGTGGNVWSNQPQH
TRBV5-4,ASSLAASGSYEQY
TRBV5-1,ASSLGTAAETQY
TRBV6-5,ASSYARGSYEQY
TRBV5-1,ASSLIDRGTEAF
TRBV7-8,ASSYIGGLERDTQY
TRBV6-1,ATNGGNQPQH
TRBV28,ASTPDRVRGAF
TRBV2,ASSERGETQY
TRBV18,ASSPGGQGFYGYT
TRBV19,ASSVQGADYGYT
TRBV6-2/TRBV6-3,ASSTPRTSGSTDTQY
TRBV7-2,ASSYNGLLRGAPDTQY
TRBV5-1,ASSLALAIQETQY
TRBV28,ASSPYSYEQY
TRBV28,ASSLGLAGSETQY
TRBV28,ASSHAGLADTDTQY
TRBV4-3,ASSQDFSGSRSGKTDTQY
TRBV14,ASSPISGSIQETQY
TRBV5-1,ASSLTDRDYGYT
TRBV28,ASSFYYRAGYWDTEAF
TRBV14,ASSVHRGALSPLH
TRBV7-9,ASSLLGGSREQY
TRBV5-1,ASKSTGTLSGELF
TRBV5-5,ASKALAGDTDTQY